This T cell receptor (beta chain) was documented in a study of blood T cell dynamics during melanoma immunotherapy. Time point given: pre-treatment baseline. One draw preceded checkpoint blockade; another followed its first cycle at week 3. At 12 weeks after first infusion, RECIST 1.1 defined response for most patients. V shed 6 bases and J shed 3 bases, with 15 bases lying between them. Germline V gives CDR1 KGHSH, CDR2 LQKENI. This CDR3 contains 14 residues. The data were produced by immunoSEQ multiplex PCR, yet TCRdb's version contains in-frame clones alone and is incomplete. The sample lists fewer than 18,000 clones; more than 70% were seen once.

This TCR was sampled from a human donor with melanoma. The sequenced sample was blood, obtained from a patient treated with checkpoint blockade. V usage is TRBV18 and J usage is TRBJ2-7, with D maybe TRBD1 (5 bases). CDR3 DNA: TGTGCCAGCTCCATTAGGACACCCTACTACGAGCAGTACTTC. The encoded protein is CASSIRTPYYEQYF.